A single sample is the source of the 9 T cell receptor beta chains below, sequenced in a study of shared clonotypes between healthy human individuals. Clones were read by immunoSEQ multiplex PCR, and TCRdb kept only the in-frame ones, dropping some. Of about 990,000 clones in the sample, more than 75% were seen once. Specimen: memory CD4+ T cells from PBMCs. Noted subset: CD45RA-negative fraction. Receptor source: a man between 18 and 35 years old in good health. Some clones in this sample may be carry-over from other donors' samples.

This clone was detected only a few times. This chain uses TRBV11-1 with TRBJ1-2; D unclear. The CDR3 consists of 13 residues. Germline V gene data show CDR1 as SGHAT and CDR2 as FQDESV (reference sequence). V shed 3 bases and J shed 4 bases, with 9 bases lying between them. As DNA, the CDR3 is TGTGCCAGCAGCTTCGTAGATCGCTATGGCTACACCTTC. Translation: CASSFVDRYGYTF.

V and J are TRBV25-1 and TRBJ2-3, with TRBD1 identical over 9 bases. After removal of 5 bases from V and 1 base from J, the junction contained 4 bases not matched to a gene. The CDR3 has 15 residues. Looked up from germline, CDR1 is MGHDK and CDR2 is SYGVNS. The CDR3 DNA is TGTGCCAGCAGTCTCCGGACAGGGGGCACAGATACGCAGTATTTT. Translating gives CASSLRTGGTDTQYF.

The V call is TRBV6-1, the J call TRBJ2-5, with D possibly matching TRBD1 (6 bases). Germline values: CDR1 MNHNS, CDR2 SASEGT. This CDR3 spans 14 amino acids. Trimming took 6 bases from V and 5 from J, leaving 16 bases between them. CDR3 loop: CASRYYRAGETQYF. The DNA for the CDR3 is TGTGCCAGCAGGTACTACAGGGCCGGGGAGACCCAGTACTTC.

The chain employs TRBV2 and TRBJ1-2; the D is unclear. Trimming pared 2 bases from V and 4 bases from J, leaving 8 bases between. The CDR3 is 13 amino acids. Germline V lookup: CDR1 SNHLY, CDR2 FYNNEI. This chain's CDR3 is CASSEHGPYGYTF. The CDR3 nucleotides read TGTGCCAGCAGTGAACACGGGCCCTATGGCTACACCTTC.

Worth noting for this clone: One base separates it from a far larger clone, so it is likely a read error. The V call is TRBV25-1, the J call TRBJ1-1; a weak D match, TRBD1 (6 bases). Looked up from germline, CDR1 is MGHDK and CDR2 is SYGVNS. The CDR3 sequence is 13 residues long. The CDR3 DNA reads TGTGTCAGCAGCGGCAGGGGTCACACTGAAGCTTTCTTT. Protein sequence: CVSSGRGHTEAFF.

The chain links TRBV2 to TRBJ2-3; TRBD2 matches at 8 bases. With V trimmed by 5 bases and J by 0 bases, 13 bases remained unmatched. The CDR3 is 18 amino acids. Per germline, CDR1 SNHLY and CDR2 FYNNEI. The CDR3 DNA reads as TGTGCCAGCAGTCTCCGGGCTAGCGGGCTAAGGAGCACAGATACGCAGTATTTT. This sequence encodes CASSLRASGLRSTDTQYF.

The V gene is TRBV11-2, the J gene TRBJ2-7, with 7 bases that match TRBD1. V gave up 0 bases and J gave up 3 bases; unmatched junction bases: 2. The CDR3 spans 14 residues. Germline CDR1 and CDR2: SGHAT and FQNNGV. The CDR3 sequence: CASSLENRGYEQYF. CDR3 nucleotide sequence: TGTGCCAGCAGCTTAGAGAACAGGGGCTACGAGCAGTACTTC.

Concerning this clone itself: Other nucleotide sequences in the sample specify the same CDR3. The V call is TRBV30, the J call TRBJ1-5; 7 bases line up with TRBD1. V trimming: 5 bases; J trimming: 1 base; junction bases outside the gene matches: 2. Germline loops: CDR1 GTSNPN, CDR2 SVGIG (reference sequence). The CDR3 consists of 13 residues. CDR3 coding DNA: TGTGCCTGGTCGGGACAGAGCAATCAGCCCCAGCATTTT. Its translation: CAWSGQSNQPQHF.

This clone was seen more than once but under ten times. The chain employs TRBV6-1 and TRBJ2-7, with 8 bases identical to TRBD2. In germline, CDR1 is MNHNS, CDR2 SASEGT. Trimming cost V 1 base and J 3 bases; bases outside gene matches: 5. The CDR3 is made up of 15 amino acids. The CDR3 loop reads CASSEEAGVYYEQYF. CDR3 sequence (DNA): TGTGCCAGCAGTGAAGAAGCGGGAGTCTACTACGAGCAGTACTTC.